This is a list of T cell receptor beta chains from one sample in a study of cytomegalovirus exposure and HLA in healthy donors. TCRdb keeps only in-frame clones here, not all; method: immunoSEQ multiplex PCR. Among 45,000 to 65,000 clones listed, 85% to 90% were seen once. Sequenced: PBMCs. Source of these receptors: a woman aged 18-29 years in good health and CMV-seronegative. Each CDR3 is given with its conserved first and last residue. A D gene is named only where the DNA matches it firmly. The listing skips clone size in some rows; elsewhere it reads once, few, many or a size class.

d_gene: .; v_gene: TRBV4-1; j_gene: TRBJ2-7; abundance: .; CDR3aa: CASSQPEGRGEQYF; CDR3nt: TGCGCCAGCAGCCAGCCTGAGGGCAGGGGCGAGCAGTACTTC
d_gene: .; v_gene: TRBV7-9; j_gene: TRBJ2-7; abundance: .; CDR3aa: CASSSPQGAEQYF; CDR3nt: TGTGCCAGCAGCTCACCGCAGGGTGCCGAGCAGTACTTC
d_gene: .; v_gene: TRBV6-5; j_gene: TRBJ2-7; abundance: once; CDR3aa: CASSYSLSYEQYF; CDR3nt: TGTGCCAGCAGTTACTCACTCTCCTACGAGCAGTACTTC
d_gene: TRBD2; v_gene: TRBV28; j_gene: TRBJ2-2; abundance: once; CDR3aa: CASSWLFRTSGANTGELFF; CDR3nt: TGTGCCAGCAGTTGGCTGTTTAGGACTAGCGGGGCGAACACCGGGGAGCTGTTTTTT
d_gene: TRBD1; v_gene: TRBV7-9; j_gene: TRBJ1-1; abundance: .; CDR3aa: CAWETGVLAFF; CDR3nt: TGTGCCTGGGAAACAGGGGTTTTGGCTTTCTTT
d_gene: TRBD1; v_gene: TRBV12-5; j_gene: TRBJ1-5; abundance: .; CDR3aa: CASRDRFSNQPQHF; CDR3nt: TGTGCTAGTCGGGACAGGTTTAGCAATCAGCCCCAGCATTTT
d_gene: .; v_gene: TRBV19; j_gene: TRBJ1-1; abundance: .; CDR3aa: CATMGGMNTEAFF; CDR3nt: TGTGCCACCATGGGAGGTATGAACACTGAAGCTTTCTTT
d_gene: TRBD1; v_gene: TRBV11-2; j_gene: TRBJ2-1; abundance: .; CDR3aa: CASSLQDRSSYNEQFF; CDR3nt: TGTGCCAGCAGCTTACAGGACAGGAGCTCCTACAATGAGCAGTTCTTC
d_gene: TRBD1; v_gene: TRBV7-3; j_gene: TRBJ1-2; abundance: .; CDR3aa: CASSPHTTGEGYTF; CDR3nt: TGTGCCAGCAGCCCCCATACCACAGGGGAAGGCTACACCTTC
d_gene: TRBD2; v_gene: TRBV7-3; j_gene: TRBJ2-1; abundance: .; CDR3aa: CASSLLAGGVDEQFF; CDR3nt: TGTGCCAGCAGCTTATTAGCGGGGGGCGTCGATGAGCAGTTCTTC
d_gene: .; v_gene: TRBV6-1; j_gene: TRBJ1-3; abundance: .; CDR3aa: CASTPGHSGNTIYF; CDR3nt: TGTGCCAGCACTCCGGGACATTCTGGAAACACCATATATTTT